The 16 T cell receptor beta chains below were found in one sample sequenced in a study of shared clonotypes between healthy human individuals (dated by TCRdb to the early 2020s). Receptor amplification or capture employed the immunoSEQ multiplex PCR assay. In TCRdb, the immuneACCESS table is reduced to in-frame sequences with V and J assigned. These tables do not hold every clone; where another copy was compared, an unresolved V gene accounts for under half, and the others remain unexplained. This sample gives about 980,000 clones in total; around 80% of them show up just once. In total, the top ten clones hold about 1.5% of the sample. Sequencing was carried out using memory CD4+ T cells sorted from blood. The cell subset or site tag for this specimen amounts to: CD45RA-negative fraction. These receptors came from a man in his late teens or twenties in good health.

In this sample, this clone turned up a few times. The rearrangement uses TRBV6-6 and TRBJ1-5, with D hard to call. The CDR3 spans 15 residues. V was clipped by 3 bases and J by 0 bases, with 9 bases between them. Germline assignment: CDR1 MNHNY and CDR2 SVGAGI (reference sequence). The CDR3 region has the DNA TGTGCCAGCAGTTATAGTTCTGATAGCAATCAGCCCCAGCATTTT. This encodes CASSYSSDSNQPQHF.

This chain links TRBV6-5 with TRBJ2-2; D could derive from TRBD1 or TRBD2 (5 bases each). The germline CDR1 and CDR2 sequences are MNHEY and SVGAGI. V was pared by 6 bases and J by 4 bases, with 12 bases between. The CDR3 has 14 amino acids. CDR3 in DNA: TGTGCCAGCAGAGCTCCCGGGACCACCGGGGAGCTGTTTTTT. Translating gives CASRAPGTTGELFF.

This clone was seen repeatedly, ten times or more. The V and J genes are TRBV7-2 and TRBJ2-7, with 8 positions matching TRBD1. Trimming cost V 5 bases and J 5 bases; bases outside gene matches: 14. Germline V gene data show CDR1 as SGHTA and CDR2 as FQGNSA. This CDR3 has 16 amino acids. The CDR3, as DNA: TGTGCCAGCAGCCGCGACTCCCCGGACAGGGCCCACGAGCAGTACTTC. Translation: CASSRDSPDRAHEQYF. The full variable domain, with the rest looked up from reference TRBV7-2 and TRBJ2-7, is GAGVSQSPSNKVTEKGKDVELRCDPISGHTALYWYRQSLGQGLEFLIYFQGNSAPDKSGLPSDRFSAERTGGSVSTLTIQRTQQEDSAVYLCASSRDSPDRAHEQYFGPGTRLTVT.

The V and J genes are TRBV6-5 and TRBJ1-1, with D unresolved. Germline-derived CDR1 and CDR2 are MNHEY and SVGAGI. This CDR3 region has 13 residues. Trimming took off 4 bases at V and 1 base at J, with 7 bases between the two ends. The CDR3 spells CASSSMRNTEAFF. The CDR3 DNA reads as TGTGCCAGCAGTTCCATGAGGAACACTGAAGCTTTCTTT.

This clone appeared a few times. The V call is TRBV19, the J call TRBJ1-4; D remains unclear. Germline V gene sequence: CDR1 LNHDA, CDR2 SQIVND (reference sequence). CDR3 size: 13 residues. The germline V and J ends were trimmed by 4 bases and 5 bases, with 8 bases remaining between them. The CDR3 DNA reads TGTGCCAGTAGTAGTCAGAAAAATGAAAAACTGTTTTTT. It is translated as CASSSQKNEKLFF. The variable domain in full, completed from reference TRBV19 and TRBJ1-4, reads DGGITQSPKYLFRKEGQNVTLSCEQNLNHDAMYWYRQDPGQGLRLIYYSQIVNDFQKGDIAEGYSVSREKKESFPLTVTSAQKNPTAFYLCASSSQKNEKLFFGSGTQLSVL.

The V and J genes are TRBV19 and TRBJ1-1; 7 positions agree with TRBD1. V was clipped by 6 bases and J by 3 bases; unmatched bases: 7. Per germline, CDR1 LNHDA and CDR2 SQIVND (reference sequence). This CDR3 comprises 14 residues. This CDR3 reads CASSPQGFDTEAFF. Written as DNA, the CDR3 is TGTGCCAGTAGCCCACAGGGGTTCGACACTGAAGCTTTCTTT.

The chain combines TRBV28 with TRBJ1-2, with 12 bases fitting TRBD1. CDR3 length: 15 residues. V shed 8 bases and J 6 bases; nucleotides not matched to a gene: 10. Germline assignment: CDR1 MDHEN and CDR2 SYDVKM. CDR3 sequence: CASGTGGGGGNGYTF. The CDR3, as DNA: TGTGCCAGCGGGACAGGGGGCGGAGGAGGGAATGGCTACACCTTC.

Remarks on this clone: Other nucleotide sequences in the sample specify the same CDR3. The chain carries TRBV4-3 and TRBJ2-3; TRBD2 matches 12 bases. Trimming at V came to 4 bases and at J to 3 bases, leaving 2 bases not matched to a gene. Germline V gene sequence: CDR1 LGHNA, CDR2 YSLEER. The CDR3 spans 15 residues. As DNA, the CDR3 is TGCGCCAGCAGCCTGACTAGCGGGAGTACAGATACGCAGTATTTT. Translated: CASSLTSGSTDTQYF.

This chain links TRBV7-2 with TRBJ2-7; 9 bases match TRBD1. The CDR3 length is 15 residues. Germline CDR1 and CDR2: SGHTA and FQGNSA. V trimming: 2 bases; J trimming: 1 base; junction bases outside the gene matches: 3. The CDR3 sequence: CASSLSGTGSYEQYF. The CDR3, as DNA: TGTGCCAGCAGCTTATCCGGGACAGGGTCCTACGAGCAGTACTTC. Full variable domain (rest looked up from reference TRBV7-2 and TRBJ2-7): GAGVSQSPSNKVTEKGKDVELRCDPISGHTALYWYRQSLGQGLEFLIYFQGNSAPDKSGLPSDRFSAERTGGSVSTLTIQRTQQEDSAVYLCASSLSGTGSYEQYFGPGTRLTVT.

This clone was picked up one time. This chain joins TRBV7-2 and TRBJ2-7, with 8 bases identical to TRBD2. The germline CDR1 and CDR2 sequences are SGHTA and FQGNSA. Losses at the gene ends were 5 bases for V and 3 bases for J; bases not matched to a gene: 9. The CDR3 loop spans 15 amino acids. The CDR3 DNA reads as TGTGCCAGCAGCCGAGGGGTCAGCGGGGGCTACGAGCAGTACTTC. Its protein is CASSRGVSGGYEQYF.

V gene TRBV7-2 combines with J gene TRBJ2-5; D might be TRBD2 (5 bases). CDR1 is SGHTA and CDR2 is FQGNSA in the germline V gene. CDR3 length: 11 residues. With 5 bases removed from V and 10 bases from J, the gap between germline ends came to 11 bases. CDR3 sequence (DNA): TGTGCCAGCAGCCCCGGGGTCGGCCAGTACTTC. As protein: CASSPGVGQYF.

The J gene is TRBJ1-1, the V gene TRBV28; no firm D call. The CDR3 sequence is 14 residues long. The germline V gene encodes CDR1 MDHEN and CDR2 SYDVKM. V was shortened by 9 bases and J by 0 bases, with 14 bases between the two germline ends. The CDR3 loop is CASQVSGLNTEAFF. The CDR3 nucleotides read TGTGCCAGTCAAGTATCGGGGTTGAACACTGAAGCTTTCTTT.

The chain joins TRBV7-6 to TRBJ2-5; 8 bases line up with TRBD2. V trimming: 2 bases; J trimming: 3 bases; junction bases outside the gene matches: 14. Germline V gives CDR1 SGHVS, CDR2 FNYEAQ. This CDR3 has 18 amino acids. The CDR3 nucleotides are TGTGCCAGCAGCTTATCTCGGGTAGCGGGAACGTTCGAAGAGACCCAGTACTTC. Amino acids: CASSLSRVAGTFEETQYF.

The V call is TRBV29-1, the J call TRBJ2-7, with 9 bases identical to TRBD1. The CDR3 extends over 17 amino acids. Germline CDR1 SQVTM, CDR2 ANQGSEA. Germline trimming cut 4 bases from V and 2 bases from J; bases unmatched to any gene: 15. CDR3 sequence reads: CSVVGQGRVKGPYEQYF. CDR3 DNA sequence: TGCAGCGTTGTGGGACAGGGTAGGGTCAAAGGGCCCTACGAGCAGTACTTC.

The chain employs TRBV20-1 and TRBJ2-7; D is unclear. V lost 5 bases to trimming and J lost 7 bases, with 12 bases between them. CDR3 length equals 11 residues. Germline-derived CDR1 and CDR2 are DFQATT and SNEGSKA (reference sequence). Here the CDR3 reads CSAGRLREQYF. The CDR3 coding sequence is TGCAGTGCTGGCAGACTTAGGGAGCAGTACTTC.

The chain's CDR3 is CASSDGNYGYTF. Written as DNA, the CDR3 is TGCGCCAGCTCGGACGGTAACTATGGCTACACCTTC. This chain connects TRBV5-1 to TRBJ1-2, with no clear D. Trimming cost V 7 bases and J 1 base, with 8 bases left between them. This CDR3 is built from 12 residues. The germline V gene encodes CDR1 SGHRS and CDR2 YFSETQ.